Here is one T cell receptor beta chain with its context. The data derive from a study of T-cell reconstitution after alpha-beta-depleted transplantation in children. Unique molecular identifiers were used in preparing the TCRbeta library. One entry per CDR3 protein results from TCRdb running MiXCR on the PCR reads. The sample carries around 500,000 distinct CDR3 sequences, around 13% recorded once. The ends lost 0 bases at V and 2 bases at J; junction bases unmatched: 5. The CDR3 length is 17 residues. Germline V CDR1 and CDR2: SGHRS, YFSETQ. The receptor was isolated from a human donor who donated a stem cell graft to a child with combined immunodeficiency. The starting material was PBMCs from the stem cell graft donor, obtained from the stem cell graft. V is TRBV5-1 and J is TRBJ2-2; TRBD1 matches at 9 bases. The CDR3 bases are TGCGCCAGCAGCTTGGCTGGACAGGGGCCTAACACCGGGGAGCTGTTTTTT. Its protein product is CASSLAGQGPNTGELFF. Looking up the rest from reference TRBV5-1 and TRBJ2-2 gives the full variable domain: KAGVTQTPRYLIKTRGQQVTLSCSPISGHRSVSWYQQTPGQGLQFLFEYFSETQRNKGNFPGRFSGRQFSNSRSEMNVSTLELGDSALYLCASSLAGQGPNTGELFFGEGSRLTVL.